The subject of this entry is one T cell receptor beta chain. The antigen is undetermined. The data were obtained in a study of a mutant IDH1 vaccine in newly diagnosed glioma. Time point: week 11, during vaccination. What each vaccine dose contained was 300 ug of mutant IDH1 20-mer peptide, accompanied by topical imiquimod. Study-wide points: The occurrence of vaccine-induced immune responses was seen in around 94% of patients.

Profiled with immunoSEQ multiplex PCR; TCRdb holds only in-frame clones, not every one. The sample contains tens of thousands of clones, 79% of which appear only once. The receptor comes from a man in his forties with glioma. The sequencing here drew on PBMCs, taken from a glioma patient whose treatment included an IDH1 peptide vaccine.

The CDR3 loop is CASSQALGVGYRSDTQYF. The CDR3 coding sequence is TGTGCCAGCAGCCAAGCGTTGGGGGTCGGGTATCGTTCGGATACGCAGTATTTT. This sequence joins TRBV14 and TRBJ2-3; the D call may be TRBD1 or TRBD2 (5 bases each). The germline CDR1 and CDR2 sequences are SGHDN and FVKESK. The V gene lost 1 base and the J gene lost 6 bases, with 23 bases spanning the gap. The CDR3 has 18 amino acids.